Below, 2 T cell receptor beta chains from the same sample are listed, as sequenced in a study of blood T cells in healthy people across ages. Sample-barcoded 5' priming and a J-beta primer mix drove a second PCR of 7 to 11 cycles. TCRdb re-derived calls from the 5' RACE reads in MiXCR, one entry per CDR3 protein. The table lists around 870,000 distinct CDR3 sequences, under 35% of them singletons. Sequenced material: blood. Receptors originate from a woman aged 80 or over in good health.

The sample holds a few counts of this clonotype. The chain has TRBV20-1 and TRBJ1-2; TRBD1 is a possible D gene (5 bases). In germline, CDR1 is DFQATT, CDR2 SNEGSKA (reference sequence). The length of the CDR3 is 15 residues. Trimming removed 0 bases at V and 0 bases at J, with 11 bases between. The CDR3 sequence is CSARDPGRANYGYTF. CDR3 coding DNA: TGCAGTGCTAGAGATCCAGGGCGAGCTAACTATGGCTACACCTTC.

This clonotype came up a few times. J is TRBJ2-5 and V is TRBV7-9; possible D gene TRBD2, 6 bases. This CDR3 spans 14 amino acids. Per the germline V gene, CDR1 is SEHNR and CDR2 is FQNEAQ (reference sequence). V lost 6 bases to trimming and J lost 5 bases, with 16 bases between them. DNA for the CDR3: TGTGCCAGCAGTTTCGGGGGATCGGGGGAGACCCAGTACTTC. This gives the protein CASSFGGSGETQYF.